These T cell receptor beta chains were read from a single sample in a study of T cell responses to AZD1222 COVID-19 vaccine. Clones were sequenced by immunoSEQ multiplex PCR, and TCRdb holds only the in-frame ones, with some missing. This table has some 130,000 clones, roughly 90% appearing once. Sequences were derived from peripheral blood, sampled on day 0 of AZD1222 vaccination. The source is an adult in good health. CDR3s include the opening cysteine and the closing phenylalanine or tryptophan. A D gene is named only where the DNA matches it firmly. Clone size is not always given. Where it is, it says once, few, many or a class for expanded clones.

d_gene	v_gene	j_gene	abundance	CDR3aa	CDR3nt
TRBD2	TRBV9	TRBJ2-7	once	CASSGASGSPYEQYF	TGTGCCAGCAGCGGGGCTAGCGGGAGCCCCTACGAGCAGTACTTC
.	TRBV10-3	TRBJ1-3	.	CAISDRGAGNTIYF	TGTGCCATCAGTGATCGGGGGGCTGGAAACACCATATATTTT
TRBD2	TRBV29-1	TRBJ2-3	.	CSAGVAGVYTDTQYF	TGCAGCGCTGGGGTAGCGGGAGTTTACACAGATACGCAGTATTTT
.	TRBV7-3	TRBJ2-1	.	CASSLNSYNEQFF	TGTGCCAGCAGCTTAAACTCCTACAATGAGCAGTTCTTC
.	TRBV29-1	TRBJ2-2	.	CSVERGSGELFF	TGCAGCGTTGAAAGAGGGTCCGGGGAGCTGTTTTTT
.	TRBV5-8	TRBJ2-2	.	CASSLQRPGELFF	TGTGCCAGCAGCTTGCAGCGTCCCGGGGAGCTGTTTTTT
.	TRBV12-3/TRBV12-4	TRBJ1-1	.	CASSFMNTEAFF	TGTGCCAGCAGCTTCATGAACACTGAAGCTTTCTTT
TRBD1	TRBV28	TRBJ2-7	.	CASSLGQGLSSYEQYF	TGTGCCAGCAGTTTGGGACAGGGGCTGAGCTCCTACGAGCAGTACTTC
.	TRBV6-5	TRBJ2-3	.	CASSYSPGSSTDTQYF	TGTGCCAGCAGTTACTCTCCCGGGAGTTCCACAGATACGCAGTATTTT
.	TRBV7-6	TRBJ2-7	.	CASSLGDNARGEQYF	TGTGCCAGCAGCTTAGGGGATAATGCGAGGGGCGAGCAGTACTTC
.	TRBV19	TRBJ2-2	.	CASTMSSLANTGELFF	TGTGCCAGTACCATGTCGAGTCTCGCGAACACCGGGGAGCTGTTTTTT
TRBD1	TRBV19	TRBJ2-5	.	CASVGTKTGGPETQYF	TGTGCCAGTGTGGGCACCAAGACAGGGGGCCCAGAGACCCAGTACTTC
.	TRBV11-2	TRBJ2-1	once	CASSLGLSRKGFF	TGTGCCAGCAGCTTAGGGCTCAGCCGAAAGGGGTTCTTC
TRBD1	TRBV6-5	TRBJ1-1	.	CASSTLQGVRGEAFF	TGTGCCAGCAGTACTCTACAGGGGGTTAGGGGTGAAGCTTTCTTT
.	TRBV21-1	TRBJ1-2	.	CASSKRWQGPSYGYTF	TGTGCCAGCAGCAAAAGGTGGCAGGGACCATCCTATGGCTACACCTTC
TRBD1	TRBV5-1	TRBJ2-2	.	CASSLGGQGTTGELFF	TGCGCCAGCAGTTTGGGGGGACAGGGGACCACCGGGGAGCTGTTTTTT
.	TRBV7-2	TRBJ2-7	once	CASSYQRDYEQYF	TGTGCCAGCAGCTACCAACGGGACTACGAGCAGTACTTC
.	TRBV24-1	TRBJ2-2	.	CATSDITGTNTGELFF	TGTGCCACCAGTGATATTACCGGGACAAACACCGGGGAGCTGTTTTTT
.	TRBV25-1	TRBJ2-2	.	CASSEYYTGELFF	TGTGCCAGCAGTGAATACTACACCGGGGAGCTGTTTTTT
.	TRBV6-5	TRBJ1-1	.	CASTKHYEGNGAFF	TGTGCCAGCACCAAACATTATGAGGGGAATGGAGCTTTCTTT
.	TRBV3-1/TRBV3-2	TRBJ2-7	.	CASSQQAGSDEQYF	TGTGCCAGCAGCCAACAGGCAGGGAGCGACGAGCAGTACTTC
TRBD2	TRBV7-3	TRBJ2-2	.	CASSALAGGNTGELFF	TGTGCCAGCAGCGCGCTAGCGGGAGGAAACACCGGGGAGCTGTTTTTT
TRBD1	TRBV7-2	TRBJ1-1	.	CASSIQGEGGTEAFF	TGTGCCAGCAGCATACAGGGGGAGGGCGGCACTGAAGCTTTCTTT
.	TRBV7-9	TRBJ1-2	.	CASSVKGSSYGYTF	TGTGCCAGCAGCGTGAAGGGCAGTAGCTATGGCTACACCTTC
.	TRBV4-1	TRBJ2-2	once	CASSQDQGVTGELFF	TGCGCCAGCAGCCAAGATCAAGGCGTCACCGGGGAGCTGTTTTTT
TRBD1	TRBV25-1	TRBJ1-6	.	CASSARQGWVSPLHF	TGTGCCAGCAGTGCTCGACAGGGTTGGGTATCACCCCTCCACTTT
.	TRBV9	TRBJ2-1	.	CASSVAASSYNEQFF	TGTGCCAGCAGCGTAGCGGCTAGCTCCTACAATGAGCAGTTCTTC
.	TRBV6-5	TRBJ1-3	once	CASRGNSGNTIYF	TGTGCCAGCCGGGGGAACTCTGGAAACACCATATATTTT
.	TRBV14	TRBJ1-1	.	CASSQGSISWGTEAFF	TGTGCCAGCAGCCAGGGATCAATAAGCTGGGGCACTGAAGCTTTCTTT
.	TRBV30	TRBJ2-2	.	CAASRNLGAGELFF	TGTGCCGCTTCGCGGAACTTGGGGGCCGGGGAGCTGTTTTTT
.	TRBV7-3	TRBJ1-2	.	CASSGAGTQGASYGYTF	TGTGCCAGCAGCGGAGCCGGGACGCAGGGAGCCTCCTATGGCTACACCTTC
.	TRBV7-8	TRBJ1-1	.	CASSPKSRGGTEAFF	TGTGCCAGCAGCCCCAAGTCTAGGGGCGGCACTGAAGCTTTCTTT
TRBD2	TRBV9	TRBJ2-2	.	CASSAASGSSLGGELFF	TGTGCCAGCAGCGCGGCTAGCGGGAGTTCGCTGGGCGGGGAGCTGTTTTTT
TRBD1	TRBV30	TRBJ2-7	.	CAWSVGTDSSYEQYF	TGTGCCTGGAGTGTTGGGACAGACAGCTCCTACGAGCAGTACTTC
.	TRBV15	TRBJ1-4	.	CATSRDGGPSEKLFF	TGTGCCACCAGCAGAGACGGGGGGCCGAGTGAAAAACTGTTTTTT
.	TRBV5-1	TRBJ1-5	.	CASSEDGGNQPQHF	TGCGCCAGCAGCGAGGACGGGGGCAATCAGCCCCAGCATTTT
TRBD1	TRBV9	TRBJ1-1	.	CASSVLDRGRTEAFF	TGTGCCAGCAGCGTCTTAGACAGGGGGCGAACTGAAGCTTTCTTT
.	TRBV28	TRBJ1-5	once	CASSLRGAGQPQHF	TGTGCCAGCAGTTTACGGGGGGCAGGTCAGCCCCAGCATTTT
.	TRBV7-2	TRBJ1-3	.	CASAYQGTFSGNTIYF	TGTGCCAGCGCATACCAGGGGACCTTCTCTGGAAACACCATATATTTT
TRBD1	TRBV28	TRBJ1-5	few	CASSLGQVSNQPQHF	TGTGCCAGCAGTTTAGGACAGGTTAGCAATCAGCCCCAGCATTTT
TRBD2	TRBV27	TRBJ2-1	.	CASSLSRLAGGNEQFF	TGTGCCAGCAGTTTATCAAGACTAGCGGGCGGCAATGAGCAGTTCTTC
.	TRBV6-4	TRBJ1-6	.	CASSGTGGSPLHF	TGTGCCAGCAGTGGGACTGGGGGGTCACCCCTCCACTTT
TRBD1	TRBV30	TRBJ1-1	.	CALDRVNTEAFF	TGTGCCTTGGACAGGGTGAACACTGAAGCTTTCTTT
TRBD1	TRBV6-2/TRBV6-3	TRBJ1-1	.	CASSYSRGGGNTEAFF	TGTGCCAGCAGTTACTCGAGGGGAGGGGGCAACACTGAAGCTTTCTTT
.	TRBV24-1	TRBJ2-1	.	CATSDWTGQFF	TGTGCCACCAGTGATTGGACGGGGCAGTTCTTC
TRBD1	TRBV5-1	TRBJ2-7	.	CASSLTGQGAKEQYF	TGCGCCAGCAGCCTGACGGGACAGGGGGCGAAGGAGCAGTACTTC
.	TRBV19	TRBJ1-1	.	CASSMRRNTEAFF	TGTGCCAGTAGTATGCGACGGAACACTGAAGCTTTCTTT
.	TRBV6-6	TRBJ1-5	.	CASGAGFNQPQHF	TGTGCCAGCGGCGCGGGCTTCAATCAGCCCCAGCATTTT